These 29 T cell receptor beta chains were sequenced from one sample in a study of Graves' ophthalmopathy and Graves' hyperthyroidism. Beta-chain TCR CDR3 regions were amplified from RNA transcripts. An opening RT-PCR round employed HTBI primers and preceded a second-round multiplex PCR. One entry per CDR3 protein, called by TCRdb with MiXCR from the multiplex PCR reads. Of under 400,000 distinct CDR3 sequences in the sample, about 17% are singletons; the top ten hold approximately 13%. Sequenced sample: peripheral blood. The receptor set was obtained from an adult man with Graves' ophthalmopathy.

This clonotype was seen at least ten times. The chain has TRBV28 and TRBJ1-6; D unresolved. Germline loops: CDR1 MDHEN, CDR2 SYDVKM. This CDR3 comprises 16 residues. The V and J ends lost 6 bases and 6 bases respectively, with 18 bases between them. DNA of the CDR3: TGTGCCAGCAGCCTCGTCCCGACGGTGGGTAATTCACCCCTCCACTTT. Translating gives CASSLVPTVGNSPLHF.

Many counts were recorded for this clonotype. The chain recombines TRBV12-3 or TRBV12-4 with TRBJ2-7, with D possibly matching TRBD2 (6 bases). Trimming pared 6 bases from V and 2 bases from J, leaving 26 bases between. There are 18 residues in the CDR3. This CDR3 reads CASSRYGRGMANTYEQYF. The CDR3 nucleotides are TGTGCCAGCAGCCGATACGGCCGGGGGATGGCAAATACCTACGAGCAGTACTTC.

This clonotype has ten or more counts. The chain links TRBV7-2 to TRBJ1-5, with D possibly matching TRBD1 (6 bases). Trimming removed 4 bases at V and 6 bases at J, with 13 bases between. CDR1 and CDR2 from the germline V gene are SGHTA and FQGNSA. This CDR3 region has 14 residues. Here the CDR3 DNA reads TGTGCCAGCAGCTCTGGGGGGGGCGTTCAGCCCCAGCATTTT. This codes for CASSSGGGVQPQHF.

At least ten counts were recorded for this clonotype. V usage is TRBV20-1 and J usage is TRBJ2-5, with D perhaps matching TRBD2 (7 bases). This CDR3 region has 13 residues. Germline V CDR1 and CDR2: DFQATT, SNEGSKA (reference sequence). Trimming took off 2 bases at V and 5 bases at J, with 12 bases between the two ends. The CDR3 nucleotides are TGCAGTGCTAGACGGGGGGCCAGGGAGACCCAGTACTTC. Translation: CSARRGARETQYF.

The chain has TRBV27 and TRBJ2-7; D unclear. Germline CDR1 MNHEY, CDR2 SMNVEV (reference sequence). V was cut by 2 bases and J by 1 base, with 9 bases left in between. The CDR3 has 14 residues. CDR3 protein: CASSLSPTSYEQYF. DNA for the CDR3: TGTGCCAGCAGTTTAAGCCCAACTTCCTACGAGCAGTACTTC.

This clonotype was seen repeatedly, ten times or more. V usage is TRBV7-3 and J usage is TRBJ2-3, with 14 bases identical to TRBD2. CDR3 length: 15 residues. Looked up from germline, CDR1 is SGHTA and CDR2 is FQGTGA. The V segment lost 5 bases and the J segment 5 bases; nucleotides outside the gene matches: 3. The CDR3 DNA reads as TGTGCCAGCAGCATCGGGACTAGCGGGGGAGATACGCAGTATTTT. It encodes CASSIGTSGGDTQYF.

At least ten counts were recorded for this clonotype. This rearrangement joins TRBV2 to TRBJ2-7, with D unclear. V was pared by 8 bases and J by 0 bases, with 11 bases between. Germline assignment: CDR1 SNHLY and CDR2 FYNNEI. The CDR3 extends over 13 amino acids. The CDR3 bases are TGTGCCAGCGGTCATTACGGCTCCTACGAGCAGTACTTC. Translating it yields CASGHYGSYEQYF. The full variable domain, with the rest looked up from reference TRBV2 and TRBJ2-7, is EPEVTQTPSHQVTQMGQEVILRCVPISNHLYFYWYRQILGQKVEFLVSFYNNEISEKSEIFDDQFSVERPDGSNFTLKIRSTKLEDSAMYFCASGHYGSYEQYFGPGTRLTVT.

This clonotype was picked up many times. The chain uses TRBV6-5 and TRBJ1-1; D may be TRBD1 (6 bases). CDR1 and CDR2 (germline): MNHEY, SVGAGI. The CDR3 sequence is 13 residues long. The V gene lost 8 bases and the J gene lost 11 bases, with 21 bases spanning the gap. For the CDR3, the DNA is TGTGCCAGCCCAGGGGACAACTCGGCGGGGGCTTTCTTT. This translates into CASPGDNSAGAFF.

This chain connects TRBV15 to TRBJ1-5, with TRBD1 matching 7 bases. The germline V gene has CDR1 LNHNV and CDR2 YYDKDF (reference sequence). Trimming removed 0 bases from V and 7 bases from J; junction bases left unmatched: 6. The CDR3 runs 15 residues. The CDR3 bases are TGTGCCACCAGCAGAGAGCGACAGGGAAACCAGCCCCAGCATTTT. Translating gives CATSRERQGNQPQHF.

The chain uses TRBV6-2 or TRBV6-3 and TRBJ1-1; D is possibly TRBD1 (6 bases). CDR1 and CDR2 (germline): MNHEY, SVGEGT. The ends were cut back, 6 bases at V and 7 bases at J, with 15 bases in the middle. The CDR3 totals 13 residues. In DNA form, the CDR3 reads TGTGCCAGCAGCAACTCAGGACAGAATGAAGCTTTCTTT. It encodes CASSNSGQNEAFF.

This clonotype showed up many times. CDR3 nucleotides: TGTGCCAGCAGGGACACAGGGGGCTACGAGCAGTACTTC. It codes for CASRDTGGYEQYF. The V call is TRBV6-1, the J call TRBJ2-7; TRBD1 matches 8 bases. This CDR3 is built from 13 residues. Germline V gene sequence: CDR1 MNHNS, CDR2 SASEGT. V was pared by 6 bases and J by 3 bases, with 4 bases of the junction left unmatched.

V usage is TRBV6-1 and J usage is TRBJ2-5, with D perhaps matching TRBD1 (5 bases). Germline CDR1 MNHNS, CDR2 SASEGT. The V gene lost 4 bases and the J gene lost 5 bases, with 11 bases spanning the gap. The CDR3 length is 13 residues. The CDR3, as DNA: TGTGCCAGCAGTGCCCAGCCAGGGGAGACCCAGTACTTC. Amino acids: CASSAQPGETQYF.

This clonotype came up many times. The chain combines TRBV6-2 or TRBV6-3 with TRBJ2-6; 8 positions agree with TRBD2. Germline assignment: CDR1 MNHEY and CDR2 SVGEGT. The CDR3 contains 16 residues. J was trimmed by 0 bases and V by 5 bases; bases with no gene match: 3. CDR3 sequence: CASSGGGPSGANVLTF. In DNA, the CDR3 is TGTGCCAGCAGTGGCGGGGGGCCCTCTGGGGCCAACGTCCTGACTTTC.

This clonotype was observed at least ten times. The chain combines TRBV19 with TRBJ1-2; D remains ambiguous. V was pared by 3 bases and J by 0 bases, with 11 bases between. The CDR3 has 15 amino acids. Germline CDR1 is LNHDA and CDR2 is SQIVND (reference sequence). This chain's CDR3 is CASSMSRGANYGYTF. The CDR3 nucleotides read TGTGCCAGTAGTATGTCGCGGGGAGCTAACTATGGCTACACCTTC.

Many counts were recorded for this clonotype. The chain uses TRBV6-5 and TRBJ2-5; D remains unclear. The CDR3 loop spans 14 amino acids. V gave up 1 base and J gave up 5 bases, with 11 bases separating them. Germline values: CDR1 MNHEY, CDR2 SVGAGI. The CDR3 coding sequence is TGTGCCAGCAGTTACTTGTCGAGGCGGGAGACCCAGTACTTC. Translating gives CASSYLSRRETQYF.

In its sample, this clonotype was seen a few times. The rearrangement links TRBV6-5 to TRBJ1-2; TRBD1 aligns across 7 bases. V lost 2 bases, J lost 7 bases, and 4 bases stayed unmatched. Germline CDR1 MNHEY, CDR2 SVGAGI. This CDR3 is built from 13 residues. CDR3 nucleotide sequence: TGTGCCAGCAGTTACACCGGGACAGTTGGCTACACCTTC. Residues: CASSYTGTVGYTF.

The V and J genes are TRBV12-3 or TRBV12-4 and TRBJ2-7; 12 bases map to TRBD2. This CDR3 is built from 14 residues. V lost 7 bases and J lost 4; bases outside the gene matches: 5. The CDR3 is CASTRTSGDYEQYF. The DNA of the CDR3 is TGTGCCAGCACAAGGACTAGCGGGGATTACGAGCAGTACTTC.

This clonotype was picked up many times. This sequence joins TRBV29-1 and TRBJ1-1; D is ambiguous. The V and J ends lost 7 bases and 0 bases respectively, with 9 bases between them. Germline loops: CDR1 SQVTM, CDR2 ANQGSEA. The CDR3 has 12 amino acids. The DNA for the CDR3 is TGCAGCGGCTGGGAAATGAACACTGAAGCTTTCTTT. Translation gives CSGWEMNTEAFF.

This clonotype was seen many times. This sequence joins TRBV12-5 and TRBJ2-2, with 9 bases that match TRBD2. CDR1 is LGHNT, CDR2 FRNRAP, per germline. The J segment lost 0 bases and the V segment lost 5 bases, leaving 10 bases of the junction unmatched. This CDR3 spans 18 amino acids. This CDR3 reads CASGPPVWTSANTGELFF. The CDR3 region has the DNA TGTGCTAGTGGTCCCCCCGTATGGACTAGCGCGAACACCGGGGAGCTGTTTTTT.

This clonotype was found many times. This chain connects TRBV6-2 or TRBV6-3 to TRBJ2-5, with 12 bases aligning to TRBD2. This CDR3 comprises 17 residues. From germline, CDR1 is MNHEY and CDR2 SVGEGT. Unmatched junction bases numbered 11, after V lost 7 bases and J lost 2 bases. This CDR3 is CASTPLAGGNFQETQYF. CDR3 nucleotide sequence: TGTGCCAGCACCCCCCTAGCGGGAGGGAATTTTCAAGAGACCCAGTACTTC.

There are many counts of this clonotype. The V and J genes are TRBV10-3 and TRBJ2-7; TRBD2 matches 9 bases. The ends lost 6 bases at V and 4 bases at J; junction bases unmatched: 13. The CDR3 consists of 16 residues. CDR1 is ENHRY and CDR2 is SYGVKD in the germline V gene. CDR3 coding DNA: TGTGCCATCAGCCCCACCCTATTTAGCGGGAGTTACGAGCAGTACTTC. Encoded protein: CAISPTLFSGSYEQYF.

The sample holds a few counts of this clonotype. This may be a read error: a much more frequent sequence differs by one nucleotide. This chain links TRBV5-1 with TRBJ1-6, with D perhaps matching TRBD1 (6 bases). The CDR3 runs to 17 residues. Germline loops: CDR1 SGHRS, CDR2 YFSETQ. The CDR3: CASSPGLTGPNNPPLHF. CDR3 nucleotide sequence: TGCGCCAGCAGCCCGGGACTGACAGGTCCGAATAATCCACCCCTCCACTTT. Complete variable domain (other parts from reference TRBV5-1 and TRBJ1-6): KAGVTQTPRYLIKTRGQQVTLSCSPISGHRSVSWYQQTPGQGLQFLFEYFSETQRNKGNFPGRFSGRQFSNSRSEMNVSTLELGDSALYLCASSPGLTGPNNPPLHFGNGTRLTVT.

This clonotype showed up many times. This chain links TRBV12-3 or TRBV12-4 with TRBJ1-3; 8 nucleotides agree with TRBD1. With 5 bases clipped from V and 0 bases from J, the junction kept 6 bases outside the gene matches. The CDR3 has 16 residues. CDR3 bases: TGTGCCAGCAGTCCCAGGACAGGGCGCTCTGGAAACACCATATATTTT. It is translated as CASSPRTGRSGNTIYF.

The chain uses TRBV6-1 and TRBJ1-5, with D tentatively TRBD1 (6 bases). V was trimmed by 2 bases and J by 11 bases, leaving 13 bases between them. This CDR3 has 13 residues. Germline V gene data show CDR1 as MNHNS and CDR2 as SASEGT. CDR3 in DNA: TGTGCCAGCAGTGAAACAGGGATCACGACCCAGCATTTT. It translates to CASSETGITTQHF.

Many counts were recorded for this clonotype. The chain employs TRBV19 and TRBJ1-2; possible D gene TRBD1, 5 bases. The CDR3 is 14 amino acids. Per the germline V gene, CDR1 is LNHDA and CDR2 is SQIVND (reference sequence). The V and J ends lost 1 base and 2 bases respectively, with 8 bases between them. DNA of the CDR3: TGTGCCAGTAGTATAGGGCGGGGCAACTATGGCTACACCTTC. Translation: CASSIGRGNYGYTF.

The CDR3 DNA reads TGTGCCAGCACCGTACATGGGTCTAGGGTCGGGGAGCTGTTTTTT. Translated, it gives CASTVHGSRVGELFF. V is TRBV6-1 and J is TRBJ2-2, with D unresolved. Trimming stripped 7 bases from V and 7 bases from J, with 19 bases between. The CDR3 runs to 15 residues. CDR1 is MNHNS and CDR2 is SASEGT in the germline V gene.

The chain links TRBV20-1 to TRBJ2-7, with D possibly called TRBD1 or TRBD2 (5 bases each). Germline lookup yields CDR1 DFQATT and CDR2 SNEGSKA (reference sequence). The CDR3 length is 13 residues. Trimming pared 5 bases from V and 1 base from J, leaving 12 bases between. The CDR3 coding sequence is TGCAGTGCTGTCCGGGACGGATCCTACGAGCAGTACTTC. It codes for CSAVRDGSYEQYF.

This clonotype was observed at least ten times. The rearrangement links TRBV12-3 or TRBV12-4 to TRBJ2-6; TRBD1 aligns across 8 bases. V lost 9 bases and J lost 3; bases outside the gene matches: 1. The CDR3 is 13 residues long. The CDR3 is CASDRGGANVLTF. The CDR3 DNA reads TGTGCCAGTGACAGGGGTGGGGCCAACGTCCTGACTTTC.

This clonotype was counted ten times or more. CDR3 sequence (DNA): TGTGCCAGCAAAATACAGGGGGCCTCTGGAAACACCATATATTTT. Translation gives CASKIQGASGNTIYF. The chain has TRBV11-2 and TRBJ1-3; 9 bases map to TRBD1. The CDR3 has 15 amino acids. The ends lost 7 bases at V and 0 bases at J; junction bases unmatched: 4. Germline CDR1 SGHAT, CDR2 FQNNGV.